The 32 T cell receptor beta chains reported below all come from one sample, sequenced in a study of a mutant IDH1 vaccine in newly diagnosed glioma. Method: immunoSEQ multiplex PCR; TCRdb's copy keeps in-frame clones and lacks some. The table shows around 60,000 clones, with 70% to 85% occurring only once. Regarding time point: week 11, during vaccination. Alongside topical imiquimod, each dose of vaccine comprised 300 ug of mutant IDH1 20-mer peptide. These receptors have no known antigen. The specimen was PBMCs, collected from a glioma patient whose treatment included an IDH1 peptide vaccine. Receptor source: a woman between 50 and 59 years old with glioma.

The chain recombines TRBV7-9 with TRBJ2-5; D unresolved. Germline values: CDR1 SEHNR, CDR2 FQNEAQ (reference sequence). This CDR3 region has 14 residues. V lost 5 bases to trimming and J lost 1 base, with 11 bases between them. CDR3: CASSGVETQETQYF. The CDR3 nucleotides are TGTGCCAGCAGCGGCGTGGAGACCCAAGAGACCCAGTACTTC.

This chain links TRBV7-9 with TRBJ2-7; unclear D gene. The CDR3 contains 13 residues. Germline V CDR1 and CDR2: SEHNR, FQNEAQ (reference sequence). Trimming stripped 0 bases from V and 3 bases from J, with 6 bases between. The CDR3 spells CASSLANDYEQYF. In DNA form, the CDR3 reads TGTGCCAGCAGCTTAGCGAACGACTACGAGCAGTACTTC. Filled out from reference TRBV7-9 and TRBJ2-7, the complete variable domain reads DTGVSQNPRHKITKRGQNVTFRCDPISEHNRLYWYRQTLGQGPEFLTYFQNEAQLEKSRLLSDRFSAERPKGSFSTLEIQRTEQGDSAMYLCASSLANDYEQYFGPGTRLTVT.

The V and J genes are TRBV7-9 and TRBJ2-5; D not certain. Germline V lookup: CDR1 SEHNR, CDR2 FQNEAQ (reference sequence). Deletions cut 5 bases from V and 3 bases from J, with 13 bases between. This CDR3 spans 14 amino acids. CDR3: CASSPSRAEETQYF. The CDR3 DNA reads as TGTGCCAGCAGCCCGTCCCGGGCCGAAGAGACCCAGTACTTC.

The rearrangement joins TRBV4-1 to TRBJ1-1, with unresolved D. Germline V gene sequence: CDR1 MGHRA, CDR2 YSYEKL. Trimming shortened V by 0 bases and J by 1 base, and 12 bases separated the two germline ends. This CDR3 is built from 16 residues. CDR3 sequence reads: CASSQEGNRANTEAFF. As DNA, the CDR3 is TGCGCCAGCAGCCAAGAGGGGAACCGCGCGAACACTGAAGCTTTCTTT.

The CDR3 DNA reads as TGTGCCAGCAGCGTAGGGGCAGGGGGTACGCAGTATTTT. The encoded protein is CASSVGAGGTQYF. V gene TRBV9 combines with J gene TRBJ2-3; 7 bases align to TRBD1. The CDR3 sequence is 13 residues long. V gave up 0 bases and J gave up 8 bases; unmatched junction bases: 3. Germline V gene sequence: CDR1 SGDLS, CDR2 YYNGEE. Using reference TRBV9 and TRBJ2-3 for the parts outside the CDR3, the full variable domain is DSGVTQTPKHLITATGQRVTLRCSPRSGDLSVYWYQQSLDQGLQFLIQYYNGEERAKGNILERFSAQQFPDLHSELNLSSLELGDSALYFCASSVGAGGTQYFGPGTRLTVL.

The CDR3 region has the DNA TGCGCCAGCAGCCAAGAGAGGGCAGGGGGCTACGAGCAGTACTTC. It translates to CASSQERAGGYEQYF. This chain joins TRBV4-1 and TRBJ2-7, with 7 bases lining up with TRBD1. CDR1 and CDR2 (germline): MGHRA, YSYEKL. Unmatched junction bases numbered 5, after V lost 0 bases and J lost 3 bases. CDR3 size: 15 residues.

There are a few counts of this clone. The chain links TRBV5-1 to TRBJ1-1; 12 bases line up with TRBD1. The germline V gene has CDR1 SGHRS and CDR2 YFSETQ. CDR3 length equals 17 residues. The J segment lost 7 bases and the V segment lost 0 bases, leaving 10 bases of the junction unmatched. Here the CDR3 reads CASSLDPGQGARGEAFF. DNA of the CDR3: TGCGCCAGCAGCTTGGACCCGGGACAGGGGGCTCGAGGTGAAGCTTTCTTT.

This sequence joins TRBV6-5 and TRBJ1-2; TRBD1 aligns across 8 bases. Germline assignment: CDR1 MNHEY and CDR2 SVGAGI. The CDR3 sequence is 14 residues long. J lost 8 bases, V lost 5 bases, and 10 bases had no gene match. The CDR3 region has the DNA TGTGCCAGCAGTCGAAAAGGACAGGGTGGAGGCTACACCTTC. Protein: CASSRKGQGGGYTF.

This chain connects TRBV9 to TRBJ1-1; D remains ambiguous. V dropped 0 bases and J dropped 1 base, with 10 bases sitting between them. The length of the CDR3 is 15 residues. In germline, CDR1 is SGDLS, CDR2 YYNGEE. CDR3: CASSVDSMGNTEAFF. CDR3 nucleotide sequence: TGTGCCAGCAGCGTAGATAGCATGGGGAACACTGAAGCTTTCTTT.

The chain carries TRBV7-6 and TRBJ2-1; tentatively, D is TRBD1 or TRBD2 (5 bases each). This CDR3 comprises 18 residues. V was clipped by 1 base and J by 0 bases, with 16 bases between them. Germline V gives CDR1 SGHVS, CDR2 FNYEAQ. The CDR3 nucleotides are TGTGCCAGCAGCTTAGAGGTTTGGGGGAAGTACTCCTACAATGAGCAGTTCTTC. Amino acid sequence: CASSLEVWGKYSYNEQFF.

The chain's CDR3 is CASSPSGTGGYNEQFF. For the CDR3, the DNA is TGTGCCAGCAGTCCATCCGGGACAGGGGGCTACAATGAGCAGTTCTTC. The V call is TRBV28, the J call TRBJ2-1, with TRBD1 identical over 11 bases. J gave up 3 bases and V 5 bases, and 6 bases lay outside the gene matches. The V gene's germline CDR1 is MDHEN and CDR2 SYDVKM. This CDR3 contains 16 residues.

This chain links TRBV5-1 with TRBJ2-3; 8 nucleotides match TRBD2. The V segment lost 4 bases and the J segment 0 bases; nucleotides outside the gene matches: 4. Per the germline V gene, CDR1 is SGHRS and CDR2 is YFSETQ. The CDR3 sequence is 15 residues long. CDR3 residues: CASSPERGSTDTQYF. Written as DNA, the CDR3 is TGCGCCAGCAGCCCAGAGCGGGGGAGCACAGATACGCAGTATTTT.

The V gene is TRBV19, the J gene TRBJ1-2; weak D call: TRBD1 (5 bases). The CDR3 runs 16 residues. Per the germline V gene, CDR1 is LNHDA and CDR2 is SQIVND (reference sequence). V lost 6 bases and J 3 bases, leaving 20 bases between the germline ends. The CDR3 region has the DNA TGTGCCAGTAGACTAGGACACTCGGGCTCCGACTATGGCTACACCTTC. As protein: CASRLGHSGSDYGYTF.

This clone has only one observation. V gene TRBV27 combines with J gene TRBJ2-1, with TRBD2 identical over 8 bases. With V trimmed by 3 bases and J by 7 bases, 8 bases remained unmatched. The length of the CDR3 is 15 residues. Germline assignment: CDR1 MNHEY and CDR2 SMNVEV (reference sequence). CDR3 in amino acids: CASSFVRGGLNEQFF. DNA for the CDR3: TGTGCCAGCAGTTTCGTACGGGGGGGCCTGAATGAGCAGTTCTTC.

CDR3 nucleotides: TGCGCCAGCAGCTTGGGGGACAAAAATGAAAAACTGTTTTTT. Translated: CASSLGDKNEKLFF. V is TRBV5-1 and J is TRBJ1-4; possible D gene TRBD1, 6 bases. Germline assignment: CDR1 SGHRS and CDR2 YFSETQ. V dropped 0 bases and J dropped 5 bases, with 8 bases sitting between them. The CDR3 covers 14 residues. Full variable domain (outside the CDR3, taken from reference TRBV5-1 and TRBJ1-4): KAGVTQTPRYLIKTRGQQVTLSCSPISGHRSVSWYQQTPGQGLQFLFEYFSETQRNKGNFPGRFSGRQFSNSRSEMNVSTLELGDSALYLCASSLGDKNEKLFFGSGTQLSVL.

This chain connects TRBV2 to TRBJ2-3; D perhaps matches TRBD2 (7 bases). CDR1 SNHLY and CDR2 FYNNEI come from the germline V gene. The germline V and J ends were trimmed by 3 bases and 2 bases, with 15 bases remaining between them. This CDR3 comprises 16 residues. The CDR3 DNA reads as TGTGCCAGCAGTGACCCCGGGGGGCTAATCACAGATACGCAGTATTTT. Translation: CASSDPGGLITDTQYF.

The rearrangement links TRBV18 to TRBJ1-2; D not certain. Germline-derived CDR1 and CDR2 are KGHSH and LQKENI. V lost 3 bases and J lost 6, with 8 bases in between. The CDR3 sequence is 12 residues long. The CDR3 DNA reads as TGTGCCAGCTCACCGCGCGACGATGGCTACACCTTC. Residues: CASSPRDDGYTF.

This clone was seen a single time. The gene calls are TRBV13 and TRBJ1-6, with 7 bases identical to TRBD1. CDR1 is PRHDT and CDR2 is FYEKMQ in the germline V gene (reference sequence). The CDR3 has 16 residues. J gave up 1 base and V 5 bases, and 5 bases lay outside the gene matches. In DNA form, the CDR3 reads TGTGCCAGCAGCCAGGGGGGGGAATCCTATAATTCACCCCTCCACTTT. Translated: CASSQGGESYNSPLHF.

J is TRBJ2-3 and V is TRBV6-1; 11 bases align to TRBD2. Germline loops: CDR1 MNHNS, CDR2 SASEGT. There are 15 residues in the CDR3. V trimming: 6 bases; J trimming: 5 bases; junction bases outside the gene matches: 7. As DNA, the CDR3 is TGTGCCAGCAGGAAACTAGCGGGGGTAGGAGATACGCAGTATTTT. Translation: CASRKLAGVGDTQYF.

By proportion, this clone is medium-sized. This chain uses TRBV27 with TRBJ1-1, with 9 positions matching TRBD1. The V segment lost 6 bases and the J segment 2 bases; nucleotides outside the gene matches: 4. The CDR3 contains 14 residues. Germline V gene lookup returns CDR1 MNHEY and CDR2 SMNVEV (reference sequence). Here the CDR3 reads CASRRDRANTEAFF. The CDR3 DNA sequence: TGTGCCAGCAGGAGGGACAGGGCTAACACTGAAGCTTTCTTT.

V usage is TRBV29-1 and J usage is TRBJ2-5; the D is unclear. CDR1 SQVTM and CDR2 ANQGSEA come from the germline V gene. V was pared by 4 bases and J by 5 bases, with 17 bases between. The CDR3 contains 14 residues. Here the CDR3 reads CSVAPSRVRETQYF. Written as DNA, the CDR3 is TGCAGCGTTGCCCCAAGTCGGGTTAGGGAGACCCAGTACTTC.

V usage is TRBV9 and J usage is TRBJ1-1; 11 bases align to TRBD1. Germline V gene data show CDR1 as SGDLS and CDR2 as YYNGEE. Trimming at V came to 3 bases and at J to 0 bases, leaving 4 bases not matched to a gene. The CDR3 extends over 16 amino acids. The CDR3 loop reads CASSAGQGVMNTEAFF. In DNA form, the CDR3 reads TGTGCCAGCAGCGCGGGACAGGGGGTTATGAACACTGAAGCTTTCTTT.

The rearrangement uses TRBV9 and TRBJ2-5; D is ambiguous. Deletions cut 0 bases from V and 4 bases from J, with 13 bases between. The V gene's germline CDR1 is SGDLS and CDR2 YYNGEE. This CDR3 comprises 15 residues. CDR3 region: CASSVEVAAPETQYF. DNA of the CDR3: TGTGCCAGCAGCGTAGAGGTAGCCGCCCCAGAGACCCAGTACTTC.

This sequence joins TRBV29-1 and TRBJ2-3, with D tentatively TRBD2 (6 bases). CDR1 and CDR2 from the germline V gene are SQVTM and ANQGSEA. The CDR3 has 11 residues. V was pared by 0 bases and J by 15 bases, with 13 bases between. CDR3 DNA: TGCAGCGTTGAAGACCCTGGGGACTCCTATTTT. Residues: CSVEDPGDSYF.

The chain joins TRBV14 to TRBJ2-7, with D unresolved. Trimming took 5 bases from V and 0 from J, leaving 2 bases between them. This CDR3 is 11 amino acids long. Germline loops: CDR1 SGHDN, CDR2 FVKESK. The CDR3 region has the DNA TGTGCCAGCAGCGACTCCTACGAGCAGTACTTC. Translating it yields CASSDSYEQYF.

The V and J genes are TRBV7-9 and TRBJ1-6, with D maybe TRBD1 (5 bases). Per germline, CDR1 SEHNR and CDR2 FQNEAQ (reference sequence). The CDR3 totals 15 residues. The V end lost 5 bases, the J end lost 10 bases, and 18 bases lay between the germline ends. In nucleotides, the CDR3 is TGTGCCAGCAGCCTAGGCTGGGACTCCGGATCACCCCTCCACTTT. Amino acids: CASSLGWDSGSPLHF.

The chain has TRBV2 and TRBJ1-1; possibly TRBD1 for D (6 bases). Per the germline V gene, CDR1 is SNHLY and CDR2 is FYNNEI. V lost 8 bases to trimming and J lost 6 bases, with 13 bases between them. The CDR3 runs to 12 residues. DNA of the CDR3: TGTGCCAGCGGGGGAGGGGGGTCTGAAGCTTTCTTT. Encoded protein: CASGGGGSEAFF. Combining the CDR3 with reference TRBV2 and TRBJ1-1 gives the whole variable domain EPEVTQTPSHQVTQMGQEVILRCVPISNHLYFYWYRQILGQKVEFLVSFYNNEISEKSEIFDDQFSVERPDGSNFTLKIRSTKLEDSAMYFCASGGGGSEAFFGQGTRLTVV.

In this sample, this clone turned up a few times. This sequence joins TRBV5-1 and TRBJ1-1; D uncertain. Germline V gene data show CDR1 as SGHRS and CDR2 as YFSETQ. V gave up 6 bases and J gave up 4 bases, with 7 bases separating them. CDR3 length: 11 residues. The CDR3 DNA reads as TGCGCCAGCACTGGGTCCACTGAAGCTTTCTTT. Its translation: CASTGSTEAFF. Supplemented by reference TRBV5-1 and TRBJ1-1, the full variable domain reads KAGVTQTPRYLIKTRGQQVTLSCSPISGHRSVSWYQQTPGQGLQFLFEYFSETQRNKGNFPGRFSGRQFSNSRSEMNVSTLELGDSALYLCASTGSTEAFFGQGTRLTVV.

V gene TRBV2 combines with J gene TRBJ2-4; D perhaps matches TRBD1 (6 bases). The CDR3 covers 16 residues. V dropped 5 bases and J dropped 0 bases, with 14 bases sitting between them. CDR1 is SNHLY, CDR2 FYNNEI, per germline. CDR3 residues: CASSPRGREAKNIQYF. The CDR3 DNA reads TGTGCCAGCAGTCCCAGGGGCAGGGAAGCCAAAAACATTCAGTACTTC.

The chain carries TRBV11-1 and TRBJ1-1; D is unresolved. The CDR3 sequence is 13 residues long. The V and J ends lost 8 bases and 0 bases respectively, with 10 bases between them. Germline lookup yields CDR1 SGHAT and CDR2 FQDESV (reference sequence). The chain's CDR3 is CASSSLLNTEAFF. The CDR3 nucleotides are TGTGCCAGCTCCTCTTTACTGAACACTGAAGCTTTCTTT. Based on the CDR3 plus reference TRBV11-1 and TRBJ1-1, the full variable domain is EAEVAQSPRYKITEKSQAVAFWCDPISGHATLYWYRQILGQGPELLVQFQDESVVDDSQLPKDRFSAERLKGVDSTLKIQPAELGDSAMYLCASSSLLNTEAFFGQGTRLTVV.

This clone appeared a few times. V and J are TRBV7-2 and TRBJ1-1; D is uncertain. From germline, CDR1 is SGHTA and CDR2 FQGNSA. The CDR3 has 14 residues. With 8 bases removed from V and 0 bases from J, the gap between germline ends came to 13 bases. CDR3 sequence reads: CASSPLRVNTEAFF. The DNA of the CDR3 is TGTGCCAGCTCACCTTTACGGGTGAACACTGAAGCTTTCTTT.

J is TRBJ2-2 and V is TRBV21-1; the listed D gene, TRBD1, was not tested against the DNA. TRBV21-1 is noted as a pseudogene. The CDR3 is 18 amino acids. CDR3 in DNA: TGTGCCAGCAGCTCCTGGGACAAAGTGTTTCGTCCGTCCGGGGAGCTGTTTTTT. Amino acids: CASSSWDKVFRPSGELFF.